The 31 T cell receptor beta chains below come from one sample, sequenced in a study of cytomegalovirus exposure and HLA in healthy donors. PCR involved 60 Vbeta and 13 Jbeta primers. Profiled with immunoSEQ multiplex PCR; TCRdb holds only in-frame clones, not every one. The sample includes over 200,000 clones, roughly 84% of them seen just once. The specimen was PBMCs. Receptors were obtained from a human donor in good health.

This chain joins TRBV5-1 and TRBJ2-7; 8 bases line up with TRBD1. This CDR3 spans 15 amino acids. V dropped 0 bases and J dropped 3; count of bases not matched to a gene: 5. Germline V CDR1 and CDR2: SGHRS, YFSETQ. This CDR3 is CASSLEGQEFYEQYF. The CDR3 bases are TGCGCCAGCAGCTTGGAGGGACAGGAATTCTACGAGCAGTACTTC.

The DNA of the CDR3 is TGTGCCAGCAGTTACTCGGGAGAAAAACGGGAGCAGTACTTC. As protein: CASSYSGEKREQYF. The chain is built from TRBV6-5 and TRBJ2-7, with TRBD2 as a possible D gene (5 bases). CDR1 is MNHEY and CDR2 is SVGAGI in the germline V gene. Trimming pared 0 bases from V and 7 bases from J, leaving 13 bases between. The CDR3 covers 14 residues.

The rearrangement links TRBV5-1 to TRBJ1-1; 7 nucleotides match TRBD1. Germline V gene lookup returns CDR1 SGHRS and CDR2 YFSETQ. The CDR3 is 15 amino acids. V was clipped by 0 bases and J by 0 bases; unmatched bases: 2. CDR3 sequence: CASSLVGQLNTEAFF. In DNA, the CDR3 is TGCGCCAGCAGCTTGGTGGGACAGCTGAACACTGAAGCTTTCTTT.

The chain uses TRBV18 and TRBJ2-7; 7 bases align to TRBD2. Germline-derived CDR1 and CDR2 are KGHSH and LQKENI. The CDR3 contains 15 residues. V dropped 0 bases and J dropped 2; count of bases not matched to a gene: 4. CDR3 nucleotide sequence: TGTGCCAGCTCACCACCCCAGCGGGGCGCCTACGAGCAGTACTTC. It codes for CASSPPQRGAYEQYF.

The gene calls are TRBV10-3 and TRBJ2-3; 9 bases are shared with TRBD1. This CDR3 is built from 14 residues. The V segment lost 6 bases and the J segment 1 base; nucleotides outside the gene matches: 2. The germline CDR1 and CDR2 sequences are ENHRY and SYGVKD. CDR3 nucleotides: TGTGCCATCAGGCGGACAGGGGGCACAGATACGCAGTATTTT. As protein: CAIRRTGGTDTQYF.

The chain employs TRBV4-2 and TRBJ2-2; D might be TRBD1 (6 bases). Between the trimmed V and J ends, which lost 1 base and 3 bases, there was a span of 9 bases. The CDR3 contains 15 residues. Germline assignment: CDR1 LGHNA and CDR2 YNFKEQ. Written as DNA, the CDR3 is TGTGCCAGCAGCCAAGCAGGGGTCGACACCGGGGAGCTGTTTTTT. Its translation is CASSQAGVDTGELFF.

This clone is a singleton in its sample. This rearrangement joins TRBV18 to TRBJ2-7, with TRBD1 as a possible D gene (5 bases). Looked up from germline, CDR1 is KGHSH and CDR2 is LQKENI. The V end was cut by 0 bases, the J end by 4 bases, with 22 bases between. The CDR3 length is 18 residues. The CDR3 region is CASSPPPKTGAPTYEQYF. In nucleotides, the CDR3 is TGTGCCAGCTCACCACCCCCCAAAACAGGTGCCCCTACATACGAGCAGTACTTC.

This rearrangement joins TRBV10-3 to TRBJ2-6; unclear D gene. This CDR3 comprises 14 residues. V dropped 5 bases and J dropped 0 bases, with 5 bases sitting between them. CDR1 and CDR2 (germline): ENHRY, SYGVKD. The CDR3 DNA reads TGTGCCATCAGTCATAGCTCTGGGGCCAACGTCCTGACTTTC. Its translation: CAISHSSGANVLTF.

This clone occurred once. The V gene is TRBV7-8, the J gene TRBJ1-2; 7 bases are shared with TRBD1. This CDR3 has 15 amino acids. V was pared by 0 bases and J by 12 bases, with 13 bases of the junction left unmatched. From germline, CDR1 is SGHVS and CDR2 FQNEAQ. This CDR3 reads CASSLAQRQGRGDTF. The DNA of the CDR3 is TGTGCCAGCAGCTTAGCGCAGAGACAGGGAAGGGGTGACACCTTC.

As concerns this clone: At one boundary the junction diverges from the germline segment, which might be a read error. J is TRBJ1-5 and V is TRBV19, with D possibly TRBD1 on 6 matching bases. Germline V gene data show CDR1 as LNHDA and CDR2 as SQIVND (reference sequence). The CDR3 contains 13 residues. CDR3 nucleotide sequence: TGTGCCAGTAGTGTAGACAGGAATCAGCCCCAGCATTTT. The encoded protein is CASSVDRNQPQHF.

The chain employs TRBV5-1 and TRBJ2-1; perhaps TRBD2 as D (5 bases). CDR1 SGHRS and CDR2 YFSETQ come from the germline V gene. The V and J ends lost 1 base and 8 bases respectively, with 13 bases between them. This CDR3 spans 14 amino acids. The CDR3 DNA reads TGCGCCAGCAGCTTGTTGCAGGAGGCCGATGAGCAGTTCTTC. It encodes CASSLLQEADEQFF. Combining the CDR3 with reference TRBV5-1 and TRBJ2-1 gives the whole variable domain KAGVTQTPRYLIKTRGQQVTLSCSPISGHRSVSWYQQTPGQGLQFLFEYFSETQRNKGNFPGRFSGRQFSNSRSEMNVSTLELGDSALYLCASSLLQEADEQFFGPGTRLTVL.

The gene calls are TRBV2 and TRBJ2-6, with 11 bases identical to TRBD1. CDR3 size: 20 residues. With 1 base clipped from V and 3 bases from J, the junction kept 11 bases outside the gene matches. Germline V gene sequence: CDR1 SNHLY, CDR2 FYNNEI. In DNA, the CDR3 is TGTGCCAGCAGTGAAGTAGCGGACAGGGGGCCCAACCTTGGGGCCAACGTCCTGACTTTC. Translation: CASSEVADRGPNLGANVLTF.

The V and J genes are TRBV15 and TRBJ2-7; 11 nucleotides line up with TRBD2. The trim removed 0 bases at V and 3 bases at J, leaving 1 base unmatched. The CDR3 spans 15 residues. In germline, CDR1 is LNHNV, CDR2 YYDKDF (reference sequence). The chain's CDR3 is CATSRDLAGGYEQYF. Written as DNA, the CDR3 is TGTGCCACCAGCAGAGATCTAGCGGGAGGCTACGAGCAGTACTTC.

The chain employs TRBV4-3 and TRBJ2-3; D gene uncertain. The germline V gene encodes CDR1 LGHNA and CDR2 YSLEER. The V and J ends lost 4 bases and 3 bases respectively, with 17 bases between them. The CDR3 loop spans 16 amino acids. The CDR3 sequence: CASSPVILGLTDTQYF. CDR3 sequence (DNA): TGCGCCAGCAGCCCGGTAATCCTGGGCTTGACAGATACGCAGTATTTT.

The J gene is TRBJ2-5, the V gene TRBV12-5; unclear D gene. Trimming shortened V by 6 bases and J by 2 bases, and 25 bases separated the two germline ends. Germline V gene sequence: CDR1 LGHNT, CDR2 FRNRAP. The CDR3 runs 18 residues. CDR3 residues: CASGNSYDTSIYQETQYF. CDR3 in DNA: TGTGCTAGTGGAAATAGTTATGACACCAGTATATATCAAGAGACCCAGTACTTC.

V and J are TRBV6-1 and TRBJ1-2, with TRBD1 matching 7 bases. The CDR3 length is 12 residues. V lost 7 bases, J lost 9 bases, and 8 bases stayed unmatched. The germline V gene has CDR1 MNHNS and CDR2 SASEGT. DNA for the CDR3: TGTGCCAGCAATGACAGGGAAGGACGCTACACCTTC. Protein product: CASNDREGRYTF.

The V call is TRBV6-5, the J call TRBJ2-2, with D possibly matching TRBD1 (6 bases). There are 15 residues in the CDR3. The germline V gene has CDR1 MNHEY and CDR2 SVGAGI. V gave up 6 bases and J gave up 6 bases, with 17 bases separating them. The CDR3, as DNA: TGTGCCAGCAGGAAGAACAGGGCTCGTGCCGGGGAGCTGTTTTTT. Its protein is CASRKNRARAGELFF.

As for this clone: At one boundary the junction diverges from the germline segment, which might be a read error. J is TRBJ2-3 and V is TRBV7-9; TRBD2 aligns across 9 bases. Germline CDR1 reads SEHNR; CDR2 reads FQNEAQ (reference sequence). The CDR3 extends over 16 amino acids. The CDR3 DNA is TGTTCCAGCAGCCCTCGGACTAGCGTTAACACAGATACGCAGTATTTT. The encoded protein is CSSSPRTSVNTDTQYF.

This clone has only a few counts. The genes are TRBV10-3 and TRBJ2-1; maybe TRBD2 (6 bases). This CDR3 region has 13 residues. Between the trimmed V and J ends, which lost 10 bases and 5 bases, there was a span of 15 bases. Germline V gene data show CDR1 as ENHRY and CDR2 as SYGVKD. The CDR3 protein is CATLGGTNNEQFF. The DNA for the CDR3 is TGTGCCACCCTCGGGGGAACCAACAATGAGCAGTTCTTC.

The chain uses TRBV18 and TRBJ2-1; 10 bases map to TRBD2. V dropped 6 bases and J dropped 8; count of bases not matched to a gene: 7. In germline, CDR1 is KGHSH, CDR2 LQKENI. The CDR3 consists of 14 residues. CDR3 protein: CASSRTSGGDEQFF. The CDR3 coding sequence is TGTGCCAGCTCGAGGACTAGCGGAGGGGATGAGCAGTTCTTC. Using reference TRBV18 and TRBJ2-1 for the parts outside the CDR3, the full variable domain is NAGVMQNPRHLVRRRGQEARLRCSPMKGHSHVYWYRQLPEEGLKFMVYLQKENIIDESGMPKERFSAEFPKEGPSILRIQQVVRGDSAAYFCASSRTSGGDEQFFGPGTRLTVL.

V gene TRBV29-1 combines with J gene TRBJ2-5; TRBD1 matches at 10 bases. This CDR3 has 13 amino acids. The germline V gene has CDR1 SQVTM and CDR2 ANQGSEA. V shed 7 bases and J 7 bases; nucleotides not matched to a gene: 9. Written as DNA, the CDR3 is TGCAGCGGGGGAGACAGGGGGCTTGGGACCCAGTACTTC. Its translation: CSGGDRGLGTQYF.

The chain carries TRBV7-2 and TRBJ2-5; TRBD2 matches 13 bases. Unmatched junction bases numbered 0, after V lost 0 bases and J lost 5 bases. This CDR3 is 15 amino acids long. CDR1 and CDR2 from the germline V gene are SGHTA and FQGNSA. CDR3 coding DNA: TGTGCCAGCAGCTTAGCACTAGCGGGGGGGGAGACCCAGTACTTC. Protein: CASSLALAGGETQYF.

CDR3 residues: CASSFLAGARNEQFF. The CDR3 DNA reads TGTGCCAGCAGCTTTTTAGCGGGAGCTCGCAATGAGCAGTTCTTC. The rearrangement joins TRBV5-8 to TRBJ2-1, with 9 bases identical to TRBD2. The germline V gene has CDR1 SGHTS and CDR2 YDEGEE. Unmatched junction bases numbered 6, after V lost 2 bases and J lost 6 bases. This CDR3 has 15 amino acids.

The V and J genes are TRBV2 and TRBJ2-5; D possibly corresponds to TRBD1 (6 bases). CDR3 length: 14 amino acids. Trimming left V 8 bases short and J 5 bases short, with 18 bases between. Germline CDR1 reads SNHLY; CDR2 reads FYNNEI. The CDR3 nucleotides are TGTGCCAGCGCTAGGGGCCAGGGGTGGGAGACCCAGTACTTC. Translating it yields CASARGQGWETQYF.

The chain carries TRBV10-3 and TRBJ2-5, with 12 nucleotides matching TRBD1. The V and J ends lost 6 bases and 2 bases, in that order; junction bases with no gene match: 4. The CDR3 loop spans 15 amino acids. The germline CDR1 and CDR2 sequences are ENHRY and SYGVKD. CDR3 in DNA: TGTGCCATCAGAGAGGGACAGGGGGCGCAAGAGACCCAGTACTTC. Encoded protein: CAIREGQGAQETQYF.

The J gene is TRBJ2-3, the V gene TRBV7-2; no reliable D call. The germline V and J ends were trimmed by 1 base and 2 bases, with 10 bases remaining between them. The CDR3 length is 15 residues. In germline, CDR1 is SGHTA, CDR2 FQGNSA. The CDR3 here is CASSLVRYPTDTQYF. CDR3 DNA: TGTGCCAGCAGCTTAGTGCGGTACCCCACAGATACGCAGTATTTT. Variable domain in full (rest from reference TRBV7-2 and TRBJ2-3): GAGVSQSPSNKVTEKGKDVELRCDPISGHTALYWYRQSLGQGLEFLIYFQGNSAPDKSGLPSDRFSAERTGGSVSTLTIQRTQQEDSAVYLCASSLVRYPTDTQYFGPGTRLTVL.

This chain uses TRBV29-1 with TRBJ1-1, with D maybe TRBD1 (5 bases). Germline V lookup: CDR1 SQVTM, CDR2 ANQGSEA. V was cut by 7 bases and J by 5 bases, with 17 bases left in between. The CDR3 has 13 residues. The CDR3 loop is CSAPRQGSTEAFF. CDR3 DNA: TGCAGCGCTCCAAGGCAGGGAAGTACTGAAGCTTTCTTT.

The chain carries TRBV7-9 and TRBJ1-2, with D possibly matching TRBD1 (5 bases). From germline, CDR1 is SEHNR and CDR2 FQNEAQ (reference sequence). V lost 10 bases, J lost 2 bases, and 14 bases lay in between. This CDR3 has 13 residues. As DNA, the CDR3 is TGTGCCACCACCAAGGGGCACAACTATGGCTACACCTTC. Encoded protein: CATTKGHNYGYTF.

The V call is TRBV10-2, the J call TRBJ2-5; 9 bases line up with TRBD2. Germline assignment: CDR1 WSHSY and CDR2 SAAADI. The V gene end was trimmed by 4 bases and the J gene end by 2 bases; junction bases not matched to a gene: 8. The CDR3 sequence is 16 residues long. In DNA, the CDR3 is TGCGCCAGCAGTGGACTAGCGGACCATGAACAAGAGACCCAGTACTTC. It codes for CASSGLADHEQETQYF.

The chain employs TRBV19 and TRBJ2-7; tentatively, D is TRBD1 (6 bases). There are 13 residues in the CDR3. Germline V gives CDR1 LNHDA, CDR2 SQIVND (reference sequence). CDR3 coding DNA: TGTAGGTATGAGGGGGTGGGATCCTACGAGCAGTACTTC. Residues: CRYEGVGSYEQYF.

This chain links TRBV4-1 with TRBJ2-7; D is perhaps TRBD2 (5 bases). The germline V gene encodes CDR1 MGHRA and CDR2 YSYEKL. V shed 0 bases and J shed 4 bases, with 13 bases lying between them. CDR3 length: 15 residues. The CDR3 is CASSQERLASYEQYF. The CDR3 DNA reads as TGCGCCAGCAGCCAAGAGCGGCTAGCCTCTTACGAGCAGTACTTC.